A single T cell receptor beta chain is shown here with its context. Everyone who took part was 18 to 89 years old, and they came from about two dozen US areas. The CDR3 covers 13 residues. V lost 3 bases and J lost 9; bases outside the gene matches: 5. CDR1 and CDR2 (germline): MGHDK, SYGVNS. The data are from a study of blood T cell repertoires in COVID-19. About the study: T cells, B-cell-depleted T cells, or PBMCs provided the cDNA or gDNA that served as material.

Methods used by the authors: Cell counts per sample came from amplifying reference gene primers. Sequencing was performed with immunoSEQ multiplex PCR; in TCRdb, only in-frame clones are kept and a portion is missing. The D gene and trimming were derived from the DNA, and the V and J assignments and clone size from that table. The table lists about 220,000 clones, 82% of them singletons. This TCR was recovered from a woman aged 60 to 75 who had recovered from COVID-19. The chain is built from TRBV25-1 and TRBJ2-1; 7 nucleotides agree with TRBD2. Sequencing was carried out using PBMCs or T cells enriched from blood (not recorded which). CDR3 DNA sequence: TGTGCCAGCAGTGAGTTGGGGGGGGTTGAGCAGTTCTTC. Translation: CASSELGGVEQFF.